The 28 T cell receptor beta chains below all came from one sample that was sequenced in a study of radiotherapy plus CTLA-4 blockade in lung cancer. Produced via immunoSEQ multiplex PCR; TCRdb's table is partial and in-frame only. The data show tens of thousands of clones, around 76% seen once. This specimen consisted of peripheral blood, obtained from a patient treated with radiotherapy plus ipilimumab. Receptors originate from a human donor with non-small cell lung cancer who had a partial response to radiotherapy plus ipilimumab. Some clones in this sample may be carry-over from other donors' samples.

CDR3 in DNA: TGTGCCAGCAGCTTCAGGGACTACGGGGTCGGCGGGGAGCTGTTTTTT. This codes for CASSFRDYGVGGELFF. J is TRBJ2-2 and V is TRBV11-3; TRBD2 agrees at 7 bases. The V gene end was trimmed by 3 bases and the J gene end by 7 bases; junction bases not matched to a gene: 11. The germline gives CDR1 SGHNT, CDR2 YENEEA. The CDR3 is 16 residues long.

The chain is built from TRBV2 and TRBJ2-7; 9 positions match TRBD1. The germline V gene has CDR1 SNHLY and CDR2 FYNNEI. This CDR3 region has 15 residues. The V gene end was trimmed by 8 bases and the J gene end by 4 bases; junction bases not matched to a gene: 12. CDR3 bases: TGTGCCAGCTCAAGGAGGGGGGGACAGGGATACGAGCAGTACTTC. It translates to CASSRRGGQGYEQYF.

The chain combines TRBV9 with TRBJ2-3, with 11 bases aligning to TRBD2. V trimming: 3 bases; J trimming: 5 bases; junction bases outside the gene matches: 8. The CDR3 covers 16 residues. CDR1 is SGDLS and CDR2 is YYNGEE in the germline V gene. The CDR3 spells CASSEIAGGMGDTQYF. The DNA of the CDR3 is TGTGCCAGCAGCGAGATAGCGGGGGGGATGGGAGATACGCAGTATTTT.

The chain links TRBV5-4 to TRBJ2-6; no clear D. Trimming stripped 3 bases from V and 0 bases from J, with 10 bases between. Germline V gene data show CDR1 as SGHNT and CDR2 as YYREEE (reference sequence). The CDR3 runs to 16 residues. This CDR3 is CASSSYRVSGANVLTF. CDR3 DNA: TGTGCCAGCAGCTCTTACCGGGTCTCTGGGGCCAACGTCCTGACTTTC.

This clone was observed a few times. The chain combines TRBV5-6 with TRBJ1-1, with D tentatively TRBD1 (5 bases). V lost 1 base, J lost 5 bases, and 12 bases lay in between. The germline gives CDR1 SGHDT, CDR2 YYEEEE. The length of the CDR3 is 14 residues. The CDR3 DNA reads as TGTGCCAGCAGCTTGAGAGCCGGGGGTACTGAAGCTTTCTTT. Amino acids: CASSLRAGGTEAFF. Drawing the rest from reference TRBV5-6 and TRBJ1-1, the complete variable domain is DAGVTQSPTHLIKTRGQQVTLRCSPKSGHDTVSWYQQALGQGPQFIFQYYEEEERQRGNFPDRFSGHQFPNYSSELNVNALLLGDSALYLCASSLRAGGTEAFFGQGTRLTVV.

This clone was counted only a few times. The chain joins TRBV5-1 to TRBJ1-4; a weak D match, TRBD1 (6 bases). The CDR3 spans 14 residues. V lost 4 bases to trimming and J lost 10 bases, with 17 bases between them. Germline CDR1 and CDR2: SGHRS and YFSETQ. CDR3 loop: CASSPTQGTVKLFF. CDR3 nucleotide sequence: TGCGCCAGCAGCCCAACCCAGGGGACGGTAAAACTGTTTTTT.

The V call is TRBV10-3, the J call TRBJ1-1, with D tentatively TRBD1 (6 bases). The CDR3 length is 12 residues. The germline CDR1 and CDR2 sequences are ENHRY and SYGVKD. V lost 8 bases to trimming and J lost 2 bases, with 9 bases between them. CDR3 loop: CAIGRGNTEAFF. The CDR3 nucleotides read TGTGCCATCGGCAGGGGAAACACTGAAGCTTTCTTT.

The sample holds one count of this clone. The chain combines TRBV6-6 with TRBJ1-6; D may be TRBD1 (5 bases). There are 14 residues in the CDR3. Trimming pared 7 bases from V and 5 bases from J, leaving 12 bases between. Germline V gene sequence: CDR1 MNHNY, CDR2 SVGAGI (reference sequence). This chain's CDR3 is CASTFGGNNSPLHF. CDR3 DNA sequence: TGTGCCAGCACCTTTGGGGGGAATAATTCACCCCTCCACTTT.

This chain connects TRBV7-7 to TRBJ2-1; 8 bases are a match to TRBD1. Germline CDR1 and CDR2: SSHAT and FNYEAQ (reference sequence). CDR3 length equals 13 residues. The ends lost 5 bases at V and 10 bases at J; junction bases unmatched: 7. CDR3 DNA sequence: TGTGCCAGCAGCCCGGACAGGGTGGGGGAGCAGTTCTTC. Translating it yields CASSPDRVGEQFF.

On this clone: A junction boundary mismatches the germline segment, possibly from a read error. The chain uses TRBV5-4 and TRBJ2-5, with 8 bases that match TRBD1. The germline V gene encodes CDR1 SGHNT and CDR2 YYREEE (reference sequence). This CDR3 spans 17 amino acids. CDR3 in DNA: TGTGCCGGCAGCTTGGCCGGGGCAGGGGGCGGGCTCGGGACCCAGTACTTC. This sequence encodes CAGSLAGAGGGLGTQYF. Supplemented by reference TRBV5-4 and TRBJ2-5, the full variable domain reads ETGVTQSPTHLIKTRGQQVTLRCSSQSGHNTVSWYQQALGQGPQFIFQYYREEENGRGNFPPRFSGLQFPNYSSELNVNALELDDSALYLCAGSLAGAGGGLGTQYFGPGTRLLVL.

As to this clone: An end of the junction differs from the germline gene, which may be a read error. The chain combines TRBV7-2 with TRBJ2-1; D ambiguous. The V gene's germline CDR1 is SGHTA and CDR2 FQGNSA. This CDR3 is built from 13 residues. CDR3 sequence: CAGRPRSYEAQFF. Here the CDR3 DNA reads TGTGCCGGCAGACCACGAAGCTATGAAGCGCAGTTCTTC.

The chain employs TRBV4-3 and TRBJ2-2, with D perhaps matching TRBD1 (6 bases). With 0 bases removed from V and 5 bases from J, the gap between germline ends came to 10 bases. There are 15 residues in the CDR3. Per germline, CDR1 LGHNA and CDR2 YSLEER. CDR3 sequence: CASSQEDSRTGELFF. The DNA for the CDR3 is TGCGCCAGCAGCCAAGAGGACAGCAGGACCGGGGAGCTGTTTTTT.

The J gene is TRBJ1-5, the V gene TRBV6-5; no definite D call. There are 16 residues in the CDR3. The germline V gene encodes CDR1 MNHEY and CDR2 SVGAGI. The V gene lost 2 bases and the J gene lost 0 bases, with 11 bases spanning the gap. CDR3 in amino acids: CASSYPSGDSNQPQHF. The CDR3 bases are TGTGCCAGCAGTTACCCCAGCGGCGATAGCAATCAGCCCCAGCATTTT.

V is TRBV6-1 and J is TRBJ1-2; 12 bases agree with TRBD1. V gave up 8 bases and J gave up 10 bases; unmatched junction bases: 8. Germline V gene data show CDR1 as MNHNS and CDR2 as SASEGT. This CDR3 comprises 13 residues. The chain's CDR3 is CASGRDRGRDYTF. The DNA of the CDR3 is TGTGCCAGCGGCCGGGACAGGGGGCGCGACTACACCTTC.

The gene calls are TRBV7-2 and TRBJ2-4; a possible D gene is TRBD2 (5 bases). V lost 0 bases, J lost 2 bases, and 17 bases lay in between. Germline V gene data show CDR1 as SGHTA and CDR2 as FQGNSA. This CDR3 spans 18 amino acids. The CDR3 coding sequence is TGTGCCAGCAGCTTAGCTTTCGGAGCGGACGCTACCAAAAACATTCAGTACTTC. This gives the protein CASSLAFGADATKNIQYF.

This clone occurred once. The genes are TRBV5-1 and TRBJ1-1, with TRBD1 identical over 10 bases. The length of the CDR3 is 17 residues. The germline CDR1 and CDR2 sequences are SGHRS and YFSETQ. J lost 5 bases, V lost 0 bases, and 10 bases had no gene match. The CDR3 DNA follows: TGCGCCAGCAGCTTGGCTCCGACAGGGGGCTTAAGAACTGAAGCTTTCTTT. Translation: CASSLAPTGGLRTEAFF.

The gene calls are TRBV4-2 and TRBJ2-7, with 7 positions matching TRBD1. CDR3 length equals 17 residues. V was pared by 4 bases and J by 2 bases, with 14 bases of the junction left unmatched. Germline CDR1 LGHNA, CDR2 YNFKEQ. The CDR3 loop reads CASSLQDSGTATYEQYF. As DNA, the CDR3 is TGTGCCAGCAGCCTACAAGATTCCGGGACAGCAACCTACGAGCAGTACTTC.

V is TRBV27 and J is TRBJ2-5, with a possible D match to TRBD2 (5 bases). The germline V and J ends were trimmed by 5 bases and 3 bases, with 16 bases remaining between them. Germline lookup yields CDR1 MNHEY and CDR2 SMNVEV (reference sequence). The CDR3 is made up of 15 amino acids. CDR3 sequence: CASSRPPGVKETQYF. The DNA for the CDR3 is TGTGCCAGCAGTAGACCCCCCGGGGTAAAAGAGACCCAGTACTTC.

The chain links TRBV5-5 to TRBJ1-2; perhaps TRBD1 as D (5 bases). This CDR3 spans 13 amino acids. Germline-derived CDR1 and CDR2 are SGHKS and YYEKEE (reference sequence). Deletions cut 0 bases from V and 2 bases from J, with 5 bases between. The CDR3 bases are TGTGCCAGCAGCTTGGACAGGAACTATGGCTACACCTTC. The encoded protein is CASSLDRNYGYTF.

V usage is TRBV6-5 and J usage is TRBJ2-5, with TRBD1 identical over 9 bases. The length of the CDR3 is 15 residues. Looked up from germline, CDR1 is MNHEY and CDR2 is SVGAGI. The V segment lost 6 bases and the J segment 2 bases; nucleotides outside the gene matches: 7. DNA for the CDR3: TGTGCCAGCAGAAGCGACAGGGGGATTCAAGAGACCCAGTACTTC. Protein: CASRSDRGIQETQYF.

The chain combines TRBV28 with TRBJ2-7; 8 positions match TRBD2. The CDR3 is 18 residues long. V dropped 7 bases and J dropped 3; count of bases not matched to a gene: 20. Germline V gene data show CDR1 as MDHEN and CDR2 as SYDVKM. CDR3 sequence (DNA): TGTGCCAGCATCGGCTGGGATGCGGGAGGTCCTCATTTCTACGAGCAGTACTTC. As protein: CASIGWDAGGPHFYEQYF. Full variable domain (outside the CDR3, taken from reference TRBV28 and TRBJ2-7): DVKVTQSSRYLVKRTGEKVFLECVQDMDHENMFWYRQDPGLGLRLIYFSYDVKMKEKGDIPEGYSVSREKKERFSLILESASTNQTSMYLCASIGWDAGGPHFYEQYFGPGTRLTVT.

The CDR3 here is CASSHLGTGGRPQHF. CDR3 in DNA: TGTGCCAGCAGTCACCTGGGGACAGGCGGCCGACCCCAGCATTTT. The chain uses TRBV5-8 and TRBJ1-5, with 8 bases identical to TRBD1. Germline V lookup: CDR1 SGHTS, CDR2 YDEGEE. The junction had 14 bases not matched to a gene; V was cut back by 5 bases and J by 10 bases. This CDR3 has 15 amino acids.

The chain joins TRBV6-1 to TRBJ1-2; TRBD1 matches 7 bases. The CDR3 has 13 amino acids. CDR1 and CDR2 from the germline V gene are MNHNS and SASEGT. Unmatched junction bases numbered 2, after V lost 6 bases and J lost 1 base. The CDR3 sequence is CASRWDSNYGYTF. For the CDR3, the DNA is TGTGCCAGCAGGTGGGACAGTAACTATGGCTACACCTTC.

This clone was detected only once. The CDR3 spells CASSIDYRGPDTQYF. The DNA for the CDR3 is TGTGCCAGTAGTATAGATTACAGGGGACCAGATACGCAGTATTTT. The J gene is TRBJ2-3, the V gene TRBV19, with 7 nucleotides matching TRBD1. The CDR3 extends over 15 amino acids. The germline V gene has CDR1 LNHDA and CDR2 SQIVND (reference sequence). With 0 bases clipped from V and 4 bases from J, the junction kept 4 bases outside the gene matches.

DNA for the CDR3: TGTGCCAGCAGTGTTCGGGGGACCGAGAAGGGGACCCAGTACTTC. This gives the protein CASSVRGTEKGTQYF. The genes are TRBV6-6 and TRBJ2-5, with D possibly TRBD2 on 6 matching bases. The ends were cut back, 5 bases at V and 7 bases at J, with 20 bases in the middle. The CDR3 is 15 amino acids. CDR1 and CDR2 from the germline V gene are MNHNY and SVGAGI (reference sequence).

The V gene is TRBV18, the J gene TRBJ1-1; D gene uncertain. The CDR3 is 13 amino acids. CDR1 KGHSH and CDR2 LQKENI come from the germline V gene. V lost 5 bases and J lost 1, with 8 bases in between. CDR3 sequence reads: CASSASANTEAFF. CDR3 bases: TGTGCCAGCTCAGCGAGCGCGAACACTGAAGCTTTCTTT.

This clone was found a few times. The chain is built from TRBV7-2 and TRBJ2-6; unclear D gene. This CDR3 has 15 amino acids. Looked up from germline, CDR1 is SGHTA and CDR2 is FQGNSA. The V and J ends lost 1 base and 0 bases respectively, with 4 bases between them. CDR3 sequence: CASSLGGSGANVLTF. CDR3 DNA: TGTGCCAGCAGCTTAGGCGGCTCTGGGGCCAACGTCCTGACTTTC.

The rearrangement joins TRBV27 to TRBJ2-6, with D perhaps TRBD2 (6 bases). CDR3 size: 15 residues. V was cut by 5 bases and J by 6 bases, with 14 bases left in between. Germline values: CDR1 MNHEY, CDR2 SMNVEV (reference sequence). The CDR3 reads CASSPRGVAANVLTF. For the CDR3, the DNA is TGTGCCAGCAGTCCTCGCGGGGTCGCGGCCAACGTCCTGACTTTC. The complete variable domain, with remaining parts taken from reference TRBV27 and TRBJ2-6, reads EAQVTQNPRYLITVTGKKLTVTCSQNMNHEYMSWYRQDPGLGLRQIYYSMNVEVTDKGDVPEGYKVSRKEKRNFPLILESPSPNQTSLYFCASSPRGVAANVLTFGAGSRLTVL.